This TCR beta chain was recorded in a study of regulatory T cells in long-lasting Graves disease. Combining iRepertoire HTBI primers with Arm-PCR of CDR3 regions, the authors built TCR beta libraries. In the original workflow: Samples jointly harbored roughly 62 TRBV and 14 to 15 TRBJ segments. From the multiplex PCR reads, TCRdb called clonotypes with MiXCR, one entry per CDR3 protein. The V and J calls, along with clone size, are taken from TCRdb and not from the paper's own processing. This table holds 350,000 to 450,000 distinct CDR3 sequences, approximately 10% found once. Study conclusions and caveats: For persistent Graves' patients, TCR diversity was lower than for newly diagnosed ones.

Ten or more counts support this clonotype. Its antigen is undetermined. Sample time point: newly diagnosed GD, antithyroid drugs for less than 3 months. Extracted RNA from PBMCs served as the source of the TCR library. A further study also used this sample, focusing on T cells in Graves' hyperthyroidism and ophthalmopathy. This second study says: Absent ophthalmopathy progression within 18 months defined stable Graves' hyperthyroidism.

This clonotype originated in a woman in her late teens or twenties with Graves disease. Sequencing used peripheral blood mononuclear cells (PBMCs), obtained at new diagnosis, from a patient treated with antithyroid drugs.

The CDR3 loop reads CASSEFVTSRYNEQFF. The CDR3 region has the DNA TGTGCCAGCAGTGAATTCGTAACTAGCAGGTACAATGAGCAGTTCTTC. This chain connects TRBV6-2 or TRBV6-3 to TRBJ2-1; D might be TRBD2 (6 bases). The CDR3 runs to 16 residues. V lost 5 bases and J lost 4, with 18 bases in between. The germline V gene has CDR1 MNHEY and CDR2 SVGEGT.